A single sample is the source of the 15 T cell receptor beta chains below, sequenced in a study of T cell changes during pregnancy in multiple sclerosis. TCRdb keeps only in-frame clones here, not all; method: immunoSEQ multiplex PCR. The sample shows some 39,000 clones, 75% to 95% of them seen only once. The sample here was CD4+ T cells from peripheral blood mononuclear cells, taken in the third trimester of pregnancy. These TCRs come from a female donor in good health, enrolled as a control in a pregnancy study.

The chain combines TRBV19 with TRBJ1-6; 9 nucleotides agree with TRBD1. Trimming took 6 bases from V and 5 from J; bases not matched to a gene: 2. CDR3 length: 14 amino acids. Germline CDR1 LNHDA, CDR2 SQIVND (reference sequence). This CDR3 reads CASRTGGDNSPLHF. The CDR3 DNA follows: TGTGCCAGTAGAACAGGGGGCGATAATTCACCCCTCCACTTT.

The rearrangement links TRBV19 to TRBJ1-2; no clear D gene. From germline, CDR1 is LNHDA and CDR2 SQIVND (reference sequence). The CDR3 has 13 residues. V was shortened by 4 bases and J by 6 bases, with 12 bases between the two germline ends. The CDR3 spells CASSTLPGNGYTF. CDR3 DNA: TGTGCCAGTAGTACGCTACCGGGGAATGGCTACACCTTC.

CDR3: CASTGQGALNTGELFF. The CDR3, as DNA: TGTGCCAGCACCGGACAGGGGGCGCTTAACACCGGGGAGCTGTTTTTT. The J gene is TRBJ2-2, the V gene TRBV27; 11 bases fit TRBD1. This CDR3 is 16 amino acids long. Germline values: CDR1 MNHEY, CDR2 SMNVEV (reference sequence). V lost 7 bases, J lost 2 bases, and 6 bases stayed unmatched.

This sequence joins TRBV6-5 and TRBJ1-5; D perhaps matches TRBD1 (5 bases). The CDR3 consists of 16 residues. The germline V and J ends were trimmed by 2 bases and 0 bases, with 11 bases remaining between them. Germline V gives CDR1 MNHEY, CDR2 SVGAGI. The CDR3 sequence: CASSYAGPDSNQPQHF. In nucleotides, the CDR3 is TGTGCCAGCAGTTACGCGGGGCCCGATAGCAATCAGCCCCAGCATTTT.

DNA for the CDR3: TGTGCCAGCAGTTACTCGAACCCAGGACAGGGGCATGGCTACACCTTC. This codes for CASSYSNPGQGHGYTF. The J gene is TRBJ1-2, the V gene TRBV6-5; 9 nucleotides agree with TRBD1. From germline, CDR1 is MNHEY and CDR2 SVGAGI. Losses at the gene ends were 0 bases for V and 6 bases for J; bases not matched to a gene: 8. This CDR3 is 16 amino acids long.

This clone was found once. The CDR3 region has the DNA TGTGCTATCGCGGGGGGGGACACAGATACGCAGTATTTT. This encodes CAIAGGDTDTQYF. This chain links TRBV7-7 with TRBJ2-3, with TRBD2 matching 9 bases. Germline assignment: CDR1 SSHAT and CDR2 FNYEAQ (reference sequence). The CDR3 is made up of 13 amino acids.

The J gene is TRBJ1-4, the V gene TRBV6-1; D not resolved. The ends were cut back, 2 bases at V and 5 bases at J, with 6 bases in the middle. Germline assignment: CDR1 MNHNS and CDR2 SASEGT. The CDR3 is made up of 13 amino acids. For the CDR3, the DNA is TGTGCCAGCAGTGAAATCAAAAATGAAAAACTGTTTTTT. It specifies CASSEIKNEKLFF.

The chain carries TRBV19 and TRBJ2-7; maybe TRBD1 (6 bases). With 6 bases removed from V and 1 base from J, the gap between germline ends came to 7 bases. This CDR3 has 12 residues. In germline, CDR1 is LNHDA, CDR2 SQIVND (reference sequence). The CDR3 region has the DNA TGTGCCAGTAGCGGACAGTCCTACGAGCAGTACTTC. Protein sequence: CASSGQSYEQYF.

A few counts support this clone. V and J are TRBV18 and TRBJ1-5; 11 bases line up with TRBD1. V lost 9 bases to trimming and J lost 2 bases; unmatched junction nucleotides: 6. The CDR3 loop spans 15 amino acids. Germline V gene lookup returns CDR1 KGHSH and CDR2 LQKENI. The CDR3 reads CASSGQGVGNQPQHF. CDR3 sequence (DNA): TGTGCCAGTTCGGGACAGGGGGTCGGCAATCAGCCCCAGCATTTT. Using reference TRBV18 and TRBJ1-5 for the parts outside the CDR3, the full variable domain is NAGVMQNPRHLVRRRGQEARLRCSPMKGHSHVYWYRQLPEEGLKFMVYLQKENIIDESGMPKERFSAEFPKEGPSILRIQQVVRGDSAAYFCASSGQGVGNQPQHFGDGTRLSIL.

The V and J genes are TRBV18 and TRBJ1-4, with D perhaps matching TRBD1 (5 bases). Trimming left V 2 bases short and J 6 bases short, with 13 bases between. This CDR3 is built from 15 residues. The germline CDR1 and CDR2 sequences are KGHSH and LQKENI. Written as DNA, the CDR3 is TGTGCCAGCTCACCAGTTCAGGGTCGAGATGAAAAACTGTTTTTT. Residues: CASSPVQGRDEKLFF.

The chain is built from TRBV10-3 and TRBJ1-4; 7 bases align to TRBD1. Germline trimming cut 8 bases from V and 5 bases from J; bases unmatched to any gene: 8. Per the germline V gene, CDR1 is ENHRY and CDR2 is SYGVKD. The CDR3 loop spans 14 amino acids. CDR3 coding DNA: TGTGCCATCGGCCCCGGGACAGTCAATGAAAAACTGTTTTTT. Translated, it gives CAIGPGTVNEKLFF.

Of note for this clone: Its ends do not fully match the called genes, so a read error is possible. This chain uses TRBV5-1 with TRBJ2-3, with TRBD1 matching 7 bases. Germline loops: CDR1 SGHRS, CDR2 YFSETQ. The CDR3 has 16 amino acids. The CDR3 nucleotides read TGCGCCAGCAGTTTGGGACAGTCCTCTAGCACAGATACGCAGTATTTT. Translated: CASSLGQSSSTDTQYF.

The chain carries TRBV19 and TRBJ2-6; the D gene is possibly TRBD1 (5 bases). The CDR3 consists of 15 residues. Trimming stripped 5 bases from V and 2 bases from J, with 10 bases between. Germline V gene sequence: CDR1 LNHDA, CDR2 SQIVND (reference sequence). As DNA, the CDR3 is TGTGCCAGTAGTTTGACAGACGCTGGGGCCAACGTCCTGACTTTC. Its translation is CASSLTDAGANVLTF.

This chain links TRBV18 with TRBJ2-7; TRBD1 agrees at 9 bases. The CDR3 consists of 14 residues. Germline V CDR1 and CDR2: KGHSH, LQKENI. With V trimmed by 3 bases and J by 2 bases, 2 bases remained unmatched. The CDR3 DNA is TGTGCCAGCTCACCCACAGGGGGCCCCTACGAGCAGTACTTC. As protein: CASSPTGGPYEQYF. Based on the CDR3 plus reference TRBV18 and TRBJ2-7, the full variable domain is NAGVMQNPRHLVRRRGQEARLRCSPMKGHSHVYWYRQLPEEGLKFMVYLQKENIIDESGMPKERFSAEFPKEGPSILRIQQVVRGDSAAYFCASSPTGGPYEQYFGPGTRLTVT.

J is TRBJ2-7 and V is TRBV5-6, with a possible D match to TRBD1 (5 bases). Trimming removed 0 bases at V and 6 bases at J, with 19 bases between. Germline loops: CDR1 SGHDT, CDR2 YYEEEE. The CDR3 extends over 16 amino acids. The CDR3 region has the DNA TGTGCCAGCAGCTTGGGTCCCCTCAGGGCCCACGGCGAGCAGTACTTC. Translated: CASSLGPLRAHGEQYF.